This T cell receptor beta chain derives from a study of post-analysis software for immune sequencing data. At the level of the study: Included courses were relapsing-remitting and secondary progressive multiple sclerosis; progressive-relapsing multiple sclerosis was also included. Overall study findings and caveats: TRBV segments more frequent in patients than in controls numbered five and included TRBV5-6, TRBV5-1 and TRBV20-1. Significantly lower normalized Chao1 diversity was seen in multiple sclerosis patients than in controls. The F measure placed samples prepared in the same batch into strongly shared clusters.

As regards this clonotype: Its target is not known.

Every TCR beta cDNA library bore unique molecular identifiers. The source material, about 0.9 to 11 million T cells, gave rise to about 460,000 cDNA molecules. TCRdb called the PCR reads again in MiXCR, with one record for every CDR3 protein. The table shows approximately 570,000 distinct CDR3 sequences, with about 44% occurring only once. The germline V gene encodes CDR1 SGHNT and CDR2 YENEEA. The CDR3 sequence is 16 residues long. V lost 5 bases, J lost 7 bases, and 21 bases lay in between. Sequencing was carried out using blood. The sequence was collected from a girl between 10 and 17 years old with multiple sclerosis. The J gene is TRBJ2-4, the V gene TRBV11-3; D possibly matches TRBD1 or TRBD2 (6 bases each). The CDR3 is CASSHWGRGSGNIQYF. CDR3 coding DNA: TGTGCCAGCAGCCATTGGGGGCGGGGTTCTGGGAACATTCAGTACTTC.